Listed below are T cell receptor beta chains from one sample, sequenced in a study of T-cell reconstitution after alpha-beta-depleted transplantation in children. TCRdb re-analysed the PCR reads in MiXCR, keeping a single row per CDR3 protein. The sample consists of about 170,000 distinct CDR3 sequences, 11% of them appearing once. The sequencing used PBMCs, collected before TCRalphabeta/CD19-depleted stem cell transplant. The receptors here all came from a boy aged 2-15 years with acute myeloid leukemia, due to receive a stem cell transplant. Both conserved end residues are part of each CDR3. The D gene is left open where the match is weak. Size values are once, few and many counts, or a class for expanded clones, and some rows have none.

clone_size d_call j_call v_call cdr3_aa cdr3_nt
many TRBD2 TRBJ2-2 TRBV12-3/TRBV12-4 CASTPDGLAGNGELFF TGTGCCAGCACCCCGGACGGACTAGCGGGAAACGGGGAGCTGTTTTTT
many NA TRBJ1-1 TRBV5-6 CASSSAGTSNTEAFF TGTGCCAGCAGCTCCGCCGGGACATCGAACACTGAAGCTTTCTTT
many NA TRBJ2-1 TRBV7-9 CASSPTRVSYNEQFF TGTGCCAGCAGCCCGACTAGGGTCTCCTACAATGAGCAGTTCTTC
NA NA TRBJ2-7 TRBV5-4 CASSLGWGEQYF TGTGCCAGCAGCTTGGGTTGGGGCGAGCAGTACTTC
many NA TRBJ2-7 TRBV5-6 CASSLRREAYEQYF TGTGCCAGCAGCTTGAGAAGGGAGGCCTACGAGCAGTACTTC
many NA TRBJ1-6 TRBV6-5 CASSYDPSYNSPLHF TGTGCCAGCAGTTACGACCCCTCCTATAATTCACCCCTCCACTTT
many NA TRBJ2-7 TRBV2 CASSVIGPAYEQYF TGTGCCAGCAGTGTCATAGGGCCGGCCTACGAGCAGTACTTC
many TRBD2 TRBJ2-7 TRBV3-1 CASSQGGTSGVYEQYF TGTGCCAGCAGCCAAGGGGGGACTAGCGGGGTCTACGAGCAGTACTTC
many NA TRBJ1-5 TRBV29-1 CSVGGNNNQPQHF TGCAGCGTTGGAGGGAATAACAATCAGCCCCAGCATTTT
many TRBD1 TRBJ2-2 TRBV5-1 CATYPGQGNTGELFF TGCGCCACCTATCCTGGACAGGGGAACACCGGGGAGCTGTTTTTT
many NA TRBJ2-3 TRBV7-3 CASSLSAGLDTQYF TGTGCCAGCAGCTTATCGGCAGGTTTAGATACGCAGTATTTT
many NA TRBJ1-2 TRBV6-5 CASSYSDGLGYGYTF TGTGCCAGCAGTTACTCCGACGGTTTGGGGTATGGCTACACCTTC
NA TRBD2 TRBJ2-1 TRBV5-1 CASSGGLAGGSYNEQFF TGCGCCAGCAGCGGCGGACTAGCGGGAGGGTCGTACAATGAGCAGTTCTTC
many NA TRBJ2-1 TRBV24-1 CATSEQGGKTYNEQFF TGTGCCACCAGTGAACAGGGGGGGAAAACCTACAATGAGCAGTTCTTC
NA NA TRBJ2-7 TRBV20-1 CSASGTGAYEQYF TGCAGTGCTAGCGGGACGGGGGCCTACGAGCAGTACTTC
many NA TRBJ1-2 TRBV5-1 CASSPGGTNYGYTF TGCGCCAGCAGTCCCGGCGGGACGAACTATGGCTACACCTTC
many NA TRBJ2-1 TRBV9 CASSVEADNEQFF TGTGCCAGCAGCGTAGAGGCCGACAATGAGCAGTTCTTC
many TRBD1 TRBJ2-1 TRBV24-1 CATARGQAPHEQFF TGTGCCACCGCAAGGGGACAGGCCCCCCATGAGCAGTTCTTC
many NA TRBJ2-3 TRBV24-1 CATSGRGSTDTQYF TGTGCCACCAGCGGCAGGGGTAGCACAGATACGCAGTATTTT
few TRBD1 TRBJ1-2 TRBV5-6 CASSSDRGFGYTF TGTGCCAGCAGCTCTGACAGGGGATTCGGCTACACCTTC
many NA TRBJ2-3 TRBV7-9 CASRSTGSTDTQYF TGTGCCAGCAGATCAACAGGTAGCACAGATACGCAGTATTTT
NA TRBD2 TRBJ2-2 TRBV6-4 CASSPLAGGPNTGELFF TGTGCCAGCAGTCCTCTAGCGGGAGGACCGAACACCGGGGAGCTGTTTTTT
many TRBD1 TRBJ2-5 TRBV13 CASARGGPADF TGTGCCAGCGCGAGAGGGGGCCCTGCGGACTTC
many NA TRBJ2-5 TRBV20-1 CSARGPAGSETQYF TGCAGTGCTAGAGGGCCAGCAGGGTCGGAGACCCAGTACTTC
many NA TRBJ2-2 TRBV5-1 CASSLYYNTGELFF TGCGCCAGCAGCTTATACTACAACACCGGGGAGCTGTTTTTT